This TCR beta chain was sequenced during a study of STAT3 mutations in large granular lymphocyte leukemia. Study observations and caveats: In T-cell large granular lymphocyte leukemia, about half of patients showed multiple immunodominant subclonotypes. All newly emerging clones after therapy were STAT3 wild type. Treatment regimens differed across patients between samplings.

Here immunoSEQ multiplex PCR was the method, and the copy in TCRdb shows in-frame clones only, minus some. Of about 42,000 clones listed, about 81% are singletons. Germline V gene lookup returns CDR1 SGHTA and CDR2 FQGNSA. Losses at the gene ends were 5 bases for V and 4 bases for J; bases not matched to a gene: 8. This CDR3 is built from 15 residues. The count of this clone is one. The antigen remains undetermined. The source material was PBMCs. This chain joins TRBV7-2 and TRBJ1-5; 7 bases fit TRBD1. The source of this sequence is a human donor with T large granular lymphocyte leukemia. Some clones in this sample may be carry-over from other donors' samples. CDR3 nucleotides: TGTGCCAGCAGCAGAACAGGGGTGGGGAATCAGCCCCAGCATTTT. Translating it yields CASSRTGVGNQPQHF.